Listed here are 26 T cell receptor beta chains from one sample, sequenced in a study of T cell repertoires in cytomegalovirus infection. Each CDR3 protein is one row after TCRdb ran MiXCR on the reads. The sample yields under 850,000 distinct CDR3 sequences, 35% seen once. The material sequenced was PBMCs. The source of these receptors is a human donor in good health (CMV status not recorded). Some clones in this sample may be carry-over from other donors' samples.

The V and J genes are TRBV20-1 and TRBJ1-5; D ambiguous. Germline values: CDR1 DFQATT, CDR2 SNEGSKA (reference sequence). Trimming cost V 2 bases and J 7 bases, with 15 bases left between them. The CDR3 has 14 residues. The DNA for the CDR3 is TGCAGTGCTAGAAAAGGGCCCCAGGACCAGCCCCAGCATTTT. It specifies CSARKGPQDQPQHF.

This clonotype has a handful of counts. The chain uses TRBV7-9 and TRBJ1-6; tentative D call: TRBD1 (5 bases). This CDR3 comprises 16 residues. Germline V CDR1 and CDR2: SEHNR, FQNEAQ (reference sequence). V lost 5 bases and J 8 bases, leaving 19 bases between the germline ends. The CDR3: CASSQRAPLGHSPLHF. The CDR3 bases are TGTGCCAGCAGCCAACGGGCCCCCTTGGGACATTCACCCCTCCACTTT.

The chain recombines TRBV14 with TRBJ2-2; the D gene could be TRBD1 or TRBD2 (6 bases each). The V gene's germline CDR1 is SGHDN and CDR2 FVKESK. This CDR3 comprises 16 residues. The V gene lost 4 bases and the J gene lost 7 bases, with 19 bases spanning the gap. The CDR3 here is CASSLTRGHLGGELFF. The CDR3 DNA reads as TGTGCCAGCAGCCTCACCCGGGGGCATCTGGGCGGGGAGCTGTTTTTT.

This clonotype occurred a few times. CDR3 coding DNA: TGTGCCACCAGTGATTTTCAAAAGGGCAGCACCGGGGAGCTGTTTTTT. Translation gives CATSDFQKGSTGELFF. This chain uses TRBV24-1 with TRBJ2-2, with D hard to call. The CDR3 runs 16 residues. Germline values: CDR1 KGHDR, CDR2 SFDVKD. The germline V and J ends were trimmed by 1 base and 4 bases, with 12 bases remaining between them.

In this sample, this clonotype turned up many times. The CDR3 is CASSLALLVNTEAFF. Written as DNA, the CDR3 is TGTGCCAGCAGCTTGGCATTATTGGTGAACACTGAAGCTTTCTTT. The chain has TRBV5-5 and TRBJ1-1; no clear D. V lost 0 bases and J lost 0, with 9 bases in between. Germline V gene sequence: CDR1 SGHKS, CDR2 YYEKEE (reference sequence). CDR3 length: 15 residues.

The chain combines TRBV6-1 with TRBJ2-1, with D perhaps TRBD2 (6 bases). Germline values: CDR1 MNHNS, CDR2 SASEGT. V dropped 7 bases and J dropped 8 bases, with 24 bases sitting between them. CDR3 size: 16 residues. The DNA for the CDR3 is TGTGCCAGCAACGCTGGAGGGGAAGTGGGAATGGATGAGCAGTTCTTC. Translating it yields CASNAGGEVGMDEQFF.

The chain is built from TRBV7-4 and TRBJ2-2; TRBD2 is a possible D gene (5 bases). V was trimmed by 6 bases and J by 6 bases, leaving 23 bases between them. CDR1 is SGHVT, CDR2 SQSDAQ, per germline. The CDR3 is 17 residues long. The CDR3 spells CASRSRTGAAGAGELFF. The CDR3, as DNA: TGTGCCAGCAGATCCCGGACTGGAGCGGCAGGAGCCGGGGAGCTGTTTTTT.

A note on this clonotype: It is likely a read error, because the conserved phenylalanine at the end of the CDR3 is missing. The chain combines TRBV7-8 with TRBJ2-3; 10 bases fit TRBD1. V lost 5 bases and J lost 3; bases outside the gene matches: 5. The CDR3 has 15 residues. CDR1 and CDR2 from the germline V gene are SGHVS and FQNEAQ. CDR3 amino acids: CASSRGQGWTDTQYC. The CDR3 region has the DNA TGTGCCAGCAGCAGGGGACAGGGGTGGACAGATACGCAGTATTGT.

The chain couples TRBV3-1 to TRBJ1-1; D uncertain. Germline CDR1 and CDR2: LGHDT and YNNKEL (reference sequence). V was trimmed by 5 bases and J by 1 base, leaving 8 bases between them. This CDR3 contains 13 residues. CDR3 amino acids: CASSEPPNTEAFF. CDR3 DNA: TGTGCCAGCAGCGAACCCCCGAACACTGAAGCTTTCTTT.

There are a few counts of this clonotype. The chain is built from TRBV6-5 and TRBJ1-4, with D possibly TRBD1 on 5 matching bases. There are 15 residues in the CDR3. V gave up 0 bases and J gave up 4 bases, with 9 bases separating them. The V gene's germline CDR1 is MNHEY and CDR2 SVGAGI. CDR3 sequence reads: CASSYSTRDNEKLFF. The DNA of the CDR3 is TGTGCCAGCAGTTACTCGACCAGGGATAATGAAAAACTGTTTTTT.

The chain carries TRBV7-6 and TRBJ2-3; D not resolved. Germline assignment: CDR1 SGHVS and CDR2 FNYEAQ. The CDR3 is made up of 15 amino acids. The V end lost 6 bases, the J end lost 0 bases, and 13 bases lay between the germline ends. The CDR3 DNA is TGTGCCAGCAGACAAGTACAGCCTAGCACAGATACGCAGTATTTT. Protein sequence: CASRQVQPSTDTQYF.

This clonotype was observed many times. The rearrangement links TRBV6-1 to TRBJ2-1; TRBD2 agrees at 13 bases. CDR1 is MNHNS and CDR2 is SASEGT in the germline V gene. The CDR3 is 16 residues long. V dropped 7 bases and J dropped 9; count of bases not matched to a gene: 12. CDR3 sequence: CASKLGLLAGGSEQFF. The DNA of the CDR3 is TGTGCCAGCAAGTTGGGCTTACTAGCGGGAGGGAGTGAGCAGTTCTTC.

V is TRBV12-3 or TRBV12-4 and J is TRBJ2-7, with TRBD2 matching over 7 bases. The J segment lost 3 bases and the V segment lost 2 bases, leaving 1 base of the junction unmatched. The CDR3 sequence is 13 residues long. The CDR3, as DNA: TGTGCCAGCAGTTTAAGGGACTACTACGAGCAGTACTTC. Translated: CASSLRDYYEQYF.

This clonotype was counted only a few times. The genes are TRBV5-6 and TRBJ2-3, with 8 bases matching TRBD2. V dropped 0 bases and J dropped 6; count of bases not matched to a gene: 3. The CDR3 runs to 14 residues. Germline loops: CDR1 SGHDT, CDR2 YYEEEE. CDR3 sequence reads: CASSLEAGVDTQYF. The CDR3 DNA reads as TGTGCCAGCAGCTTGGAAGCGGGGGTGGATACGCAGTATTTT.

Only a few counts were recorded for this clonotype. This rearrangement joins TRBV27 to TRBJ1-2; 7 bases line up with TRBD1. The germline CDR1 and CDR2 sequences are MNHEY and SMNVEV (reference sequence). This CDR3 has 14 residues. Trimming at V came to 6 bases and at J to 4 bases, leaving 8 bases not matched to a gene. CDR3 nucleotide sequence: TGTGCCAGCAGCCCCGACAGGGCCCTCTATGGCTACACCTTC. As protein: CASSPDRALYGYTF.

This clonotype was found a few times. The V gene is TRBV6-5, the J gene TRBJ1-1; unclear D gene. V shed 2 bases and J shed 1 base, with 8 bases lying between them. CDR1 is MNHEY and CDR2 is SVGAGI in the germline V gene. There are 14 residues in the CDR3. For the CDR3, the DNA is TGTGCCAGCAGTTACACCTACAAGAACACTGAAGCTTTCTTT. This sequence encodes CASSYTYKNTEAFF.

The V gene is TRBV7-2, the J gene TRBJ2-5; possible D gene TRBD2, 6 bases. This CDR3 has 13 amino acids. Germline lookup yields CDR1 SGHTA and CDR2 FQGNSA. Deletions cut 2 bases from V and 4 bases from J, with 8 bases between. CDR3 nucleotides: TGTGCCAGCAGCTTAATGGGGGGAGAGACCCAGTACTTC. Translating it yields CASSLMGGETQYF.

This clonotype was seen a few times. The chain links TRBV7-9 to TRBJ1-5; D call uncertain. Germline CDR1 SEHNR, CDR2 FQNEAQ (reference sequence). The ends were cut back, 4 bases at V and 4 bases at J, with 17 bases in the middle. The CDR3 is 16 residues long. The CDR3 protein is CASSYTTDGRNQPQHF. CDR3 nucleotide sequence: TGTGCCAGCAGCTATACCACGGACGGGAGGAATCAGCCCCAGCATTTT.

The rearrangement links TRBV28 to TRBJ2-1; tentative D call: TRBD2 (6 bases). V dropped 1 base and J dropped 9 bases, with 16 bases sitting between them. The CDR3 spans 15 residues. Germline assignment: CDR1 MDHEN and CDR2 SYDVKM. The CDR3 protein is CASSLSTSGMGEQFF. CDR3 in DNA: TGTGCCAGCAGTTTATCGACTAGTGGCATGGGTGAGCAGTTCTTC.

This clonotype was observed a handful of times. The rearrangement joins TRBV7-9 to TRBJ2-2, with D tentatively TRBD1 (5 bases). Germline lookup yields CDR1 SEHNR and CDR2 FQNEAQ (reference sequence). Trimming cost V 3 bases and J 0 bases, with 14 bases left between them. CDR3 length: 17 residues. This chain's CDR3 is CASSFFLDIANTGELFF. The CDR3 DNA is TGTGCCAGCAGCTTTTTTCTGGACATCGCGAACACCGGGGAGCTGTTTTTT.

The rearrangement uses TRBV7-2 and TRBJ1-1, with unresolved D. V was cut by 5 bases and J by 0 bases, with 13 bases left in between. The CDR3 is made up of 15 amino acids. Germline CDR1 and CDR2: SGHTA and FQGNSA. The CDR3 here is CASSALLTVNTEAFF. CDR3 in DNA: TGTGCCAGCAGCGCGTTATTGACGGTGAACACTGAAGCTTTCTTT.

This clonotype was counted at least ten times. The CDR3 DNA reads as TGTGCCAGCAGTCATTTCAGGGAAAGGGGTGAGAACGAGCAGTACTTC. Translation gives CASSHFRERGENEQYF. V and J are TRBV7-8 and TRBJ2-7, with D maybe TRBD1 (5 bases). CDR3 length: 16 residues. Trimming took 6 bases from V and 5 from J, leaving 23 bases between them. CDR1 and CDR2 (germline): SGHVS, FQNEAQ.

With respect to this clonotype: Its ends do not fully match the called genes, so a read error is possible. This chain connects TRBV7-8 to TRBJ1-5; 7 nucleotides align to TRBD1. CDR3 size: 17 residues. The V gene's germline CDR1 is SGHVS and CDR2 FQNEAQ. DNA for the CDR3: TGTTCCAGCAGCTCGAGGCTCAGGGGGTATAGCAATCAGCCCCAGCATTTT. Its translation: CSSSSRLRGYSNQPQHF.

This clonotype was seen ten or more times. The chain is built from TRBV12-3 or TRBV12-4 and TRBJ1-3, with 8 bases identical to TRBD1. The CDR3 is 17 residues long. The V and J ends lost 5 bases and 0 bases, in that order; junction bases with no gene match: 9. The DNA for the CDR3 is TGTGCCAGCAGTACCGTGACAGGGGTGAGCTCTGGAAACACCATATATTTT. The encoded protein is CASSTVTGVSSGNTIYF.

V is TRBV20-1 and J is TRBJ1-1; D is ambiguous. The CDR3 length is 12 residues. The V end was cut by 6 bases, the J end by 1 base, with 9 bases between. Germline V gives CDR1 DFQATT, CDR2 SNEGSKA (reference sequence). CDR3 loop: CSARPGNTEAFF. CDR3 nucleotide sequence: TGCAGTGCAAGGCCAGGGAACACTGAAGCTTTCTTT.

The rearrangement joins TRBV6-6 to TRBJ1-5; no clear D. The CDR3 runs to 14 residues. Per germline, CDR1 MNHNY and CDR2 SVGAGI (reference sequence). Trimming took 2 bases from V and 5 from J, leaving 10 bases between them. In DNA, the CDR3 is TGTGCCAGCAGTTACAAAACCACTGATCAGCCCCAGCATTTT. Residues: CASSYKTTDQPQHF.